The T cell receptor (beta chain) under discussion was sequenced for a study of T cell responses to AZD1222 COVID-19 vaccine. Study information: Analysis merged second doses at about 4 or about 12 weeks.

Trimming at V came to 7 bases and at J to 2 bases, leaving 4 bases not matched to a gene. CDR1 and CDR2 from the germline V gene are MNHEY and SVGAGI. This CDR3 has 14 amino acids. This clone was seen just once. The target antigen is unknown. This CDR3 is also generated by other DNA sequences in the sample. Study-wide results and caveats: Regions 160-218 and 743-854 held dominance among vaccine-associated CD4 TCRs, which spanned spike. When two AZD1222 doses had been given, Spike-specific TCR breadth and depth rose. Donors were mostly white British, more females; clonal diversity possibly underestimated.

TCRdb keeps only in-frame clones here, not all; method: immunoSEQ multiplex PCR. Seen here are 150,000 or so clones, roughly 92% observed once, and the top ten hold roughly 5%. The input for sequencing was peripheral blood, taken on day 0 of AZD1222 vaccination. The sequence was obtained from an adult in good health. The rearrangement links TRBV6-5 to TRBJ2-5; 10 bases match TRBD1. The CDR3 loop reads CASTGGQGQETQYF. The CDR3 nucleotides are TGTGCCAGCACCGGGGGACAGGGGCAAGAGACCCAGTACTTC.